The 17 T cell receptor beta chains below come from one sample, sequenced in a study of blood T cell repertoires in COVID-19. Some clones are missing from TCRdb's copy, which holds only in-frame ones; the method was immunoSEQ multiplex PCR. The sample carries approximately 300,000 clones, approximately 92% recorded once. Sequencing was carried out using PBMCs or T cells enriched from blood (not recorded which). The receptors derive from a young woman who had recovered from COVID-19.

This clone came up a few times. The genes are TRBV18 and TRBJ1-1; D remains unclear. Germline V gene data show CDR1 as KGHSH and CDR2 as LQKENI. Trimming removed 5 bases at V and 0 bases at J, with 7 bases between. There are 13 residues in the CDR3. DNA of the CDR3: TGTGCCAGCTCAGGGAGCTTGAACACTGAAGCTTTCTTT. This gives the protein CASSGSLNTEAFF.

The genes are TRBV9 and TRBJ1-4, with 7 positions matching TRBD1. Germline CDR1 is SGDLS and CDR2 is YYNGEE. After removal of 3 bases from V and 7 bases from J, the junction contained 18 bases not matched to a gene. The CDR3 runs to 18 residues. The CDR3 spells CASSARFHTGEVGEKLFF. The DNA of the CDR3 is TGTGCCAGCAGCGCCCGATTTCATACAGGGGAAGTAGGTGAAAAACTGTTTTTT.

V usage is TRBV7-2 and J usage is TRBJ2-3, with no clear D. Trimming pared 5 bases from V and 4 bases from J, leaving 10 bases between. Germline values: CDR1 SGHTA, CDR2 FQGNSA. The CDR3 totals 13 residues. The CDR3 spells CASSQLGSDTQYF. The CDR3 nucleotides are TGTGCCAGCAGCCAGCTCGGGTCAGATACGCAGTATTTT.

CDR3 region: CASSPRGTVSSEAFF. The CDR3 DNA follows: TGTGCCAGCAGTCCAAGGGGGACAGTCAGCTCTGAAGCTTTCTTT. The gene calls are TRBV27 and TRBJ1-1, with 7 bases aligning to TRBD1. Unmatched junction bases numbered 12, after V lost 5 bases and J lost 6 bases. Germline V gives CDR1 MNHEY, CDR2 SMNVEV (reference sequence). This CDR3 has 15 amino acids.

The rearrangement uses TRBV6-5 and TRBJ2-5; D gene unclear. V lost 1 base and J lost 1, with 10 bases in between. The CDR3 totals 15 residues. Germline V gene lookup returns CDR1 MNHEY and CDR2 SVGAGI. In DNA form, the CDR3 reads TGTGCCAGCAGTTACTTAGACTCCTCCCAAGAGACCCAGTACTTC. Translation gives CASSYLDSSQETQYF.

The gene calls are TRBV11-2 and TRBJ1-6; 7 bases fit TRBD1. V was clipped by 7 bases and J by 6 bases; unmatched bases: 9. The germline gives CDR1 SGHAT, CDR2 FQNNGV. This CDR3 is 15 amino acids long. CDR3 sequence (DNA): TGTGCCAGCACCGTGACAGGGTCCCCTAATTCACCCCTCCACTTT. This gives the protein CASTVTGSPNSPLHF.

The chain carries TRBV7-6 and TRBJ1-5, with D hard to call. Germline CDR1 reads SGHVS; CDR2 reads FNYEAQ. This CDR3 spans 15 amino acids. Between the trimmed V and J ends, which lost 1 base and 0 bases, there was a span of 7 bases. For the CDR3, the DNA is TGTGCCAGCAGCTTAGATGAGGGTAGCAATCAGCCCCAGCATTTT. Amino acids: CASSLDEGSNQPQHF.

This sequence joins TRBV19 and TRBJ1-2, with TRBD1 matching 10 bases. The germline gives CDR1 LNHDA, CDR2 SQIVND (reference sequence). The CDR3 runs to 12 residues. V lost 10 bases, J lost 8 bases, and 7 bases stayed unmatched. CDR3 bases: TGTGCCACCTCGACAGGGGGCGCCGGCTACACCTTC. Translated: CATSTGGAGYTF.

The chain recombines TRBV11-2 with TRBJ1-1; D remains ambiguous. The CDR3 loop spans 13 amino acids. Germline CDR1 and CDR2: SGHAT and FQNNGV. The germline V and J ends were trimmed by 3 bases and 6 bases, with 11 bases remaining between them. CDR3 sequence (DNA): TGTGCCAGCAGCTTCGCGGGCGGCTCTGAAGCTTTCTTT. Translated: CASSFAGGSEAFF.

The J gene is TRBJ2-3, the V gene TRBV11-3; TRBD2 is a possible D gene (7 bases). The germline V gene encodes CDR1 SGHNT and CDR2 YENEEA. The CDR3 has 16 amino acids. Trimming shortened V by 5 bases and J by 6 bases, and 21 bases separated the two germline ends. CDR3 in DNA: TGTGCCAGCAGCCCGTTCGGGGGGCACCCCCTGGATACGCAGTATTTT. Translation gives CASSPFGGHPLDTQYF.

V and J are TRBV24-1 and TRBJ2-1; TRBD2 matches at 10 bases. The ends lost 5 bases at V and 8 bases at J; junction bases unmatched: 8. Looked up from germline, CDR1 is KGHDR and CDR2 is SFDVKD. The CDR3 is 15 amino acids. CDR3 region: CATSARSSGSDEQFF. In DNA, the CDR3 is TGTGCCACCAGTGCTAGATCTAGCGGGAGCGATGAGCAGTTCTTC.

This clone is a singleton in its sample. This CDR3 reads CATSDYQEATDTQYF. The CDR3 DNA sequence: TGTGCCACCAGTGATTACCAAGAAGCCACAGATACGCAGTATTTT. The chain couples TRBV24-1 to TRBJ2-3; no reliable D call. This CDR3 region has 15 residues. The ends were cut back, 2 bases at V and 2 bases at J, with 10 bases in the middle. The germline V gene has CDR1 KGHDR and CDR2 SFDVKD.

The chain is built from TRBV30 and TRBJ1-2, with no clear D. Germline V gives CDR1 GTSNPN, CDR2 SVGIG (reference sequence). CDR3 length equals 13 residues. V was pared by 0 bases and J by 8 bases, with 13 bases between. In DNA form, the CDR3 reads TGTGCCTGGAGTGTAATTGGAGGCCGGGGCTACACCTTC. Protein sequence: CAWSVIGGRGYTF.

The chain couples TRBV4-1 to TRBJ2-5; D gene ambiguous. Trimming removed 2 bases at V and 4 bases at J, with 11 bases between. Per the germline V gene, CDR1 is MGHRA and CDR2 is YSYEKL. The CDR3 covers 14 residues. In DNA form, the CDR3 reads TGCGCCAGCAGCCAAATGTCCCCCCGAGAGACCCAGTACTTC. It translates to CASSQMSPRETQYF.

The sample holds one count of this clone. The genes are TRBV15 and TRBJ2-7, with TRBD2 identical over 8 bases. CDR1 is LNHNV and CDR2 is YYDKDF in the germline V gene (reference sequence). V lost 1 base to trimming and J lost 1 base; unmatched junction nucleotides: 6. The CDR3 covers 16 residues. The CDR3 sequence: CATSRGGASGSYEQYF. The CDR3 coding sequence is TGTGCCACCAGCAGAGGGGGAGCTAGCGGGTCCTACGAGCAGTACTTC. Complete variable domain (other parts from reference TRBV15 and TRBJ2-7): DAMVIQNPRYQVTQFGKPVTLSCSQTLNHNVMYWYQQKSSQAPKLLFHYYDKDFNNEADTPDNFQSRRPNTSFCFLDIRSPGLGDTAMYLCATSRGGASGSYEQYFGPGTRLTVT.

The V call is TRBV4-3, the J call TRBJ2-1; 11 nucleotides agree with TRBD2. Germline assignment: CDR1 LGHNA and CDR2 YSLEER. Germline trimming cut 1 base from V and 7 bases from J; bases unmatched to any gene: 9. The CDR3 has 17 amino acids. DNA for the CDR3: TGCGCCAGCAGCCAAGTACTAGCGGGGGCTTCCGGGAATGAGCAGTTCTTC. It yields the protein CASSQVLAGASGNEQFF.

This rearrangement joins TRBV28 to TRBJ1-1; a possible D gene is TRBD1 (5 bases). From germline, CDR1 is MDHEN and CDR2 SYDVKM. CDR3 size: 17 residues. V was pared by 3 bases and J by 2 bases, with 19 bases between. Here the CDR3 DNA reads TGTGCCAGCAGTTTTCATACTAGGGGACTGCGTAACACTGAAGCTTTCTTT. Translated: CASSFHTRGLRNTEAFF.